The entry that follows covers one T cell receptor beta chain sequence. No antigen is known for it. CD45RO-negative, CCR7-selected cells formed the naive CD8 fraction, which excluded terminally differentiated effector memory CD45RA+ cells. Healthy adults negative for HIV, lacking recent acute infections or vaccinations, served as donors. This record belongs to a study of shared clonotypes between healthy human individuals. Sequencing was performed with immunoSEQ multiplex PCR; in TCRdb, only in-frame clones are kept and a portion is missing. The data contain roughly 2.1 million clones, 85% to 95% of them seen just once; the ten biggest clones take up around 1.7%. Study-wide findings and caveats: Sharing across four donors was highest in naive CD4 (around 5%) and lowest in memory CD8 (approximately 0.4%). Measured sharing among donors was expected to vary with sequencing depth.

CDR1 and CDR2 (germline): SGDLS, YYNGEE. V lost 4 bases and J 2 bases, leaving 12 bases between the germline ends. CDR3 length: 14 amino acids. The sample taken for sequencing was naive CD8+ T cells from PBMCs. The TCR comes from a man younger than 30 in good health. Some clones in this sample may be carry-over from other donors' samples. The rearrangement links TRBV9 to TRBJ1-2; D is possibly TRBD1 (5 bases). The DNA for the CDR3 is TGTGCCAGCAGCCTGCGGGGCACCAACTATGGCTACACCTTC. Amino acids: CASSLRGTNYGYTF.